Listed here is a single T cell receptor (beta chain). Original processing methods: Reference gene primer amplification gave estimated nucleated cell counts. Clones were read by immunoSEQ multiplex PCR, and TCRdb kept only the in-frame ones, dropping some. V and J calls plus clone size are reproduced from that table; the DNA served to infer D and trimming. This table holds about 73,000 clones, around four fifths found once. The sample belongs to a study of blood T cell repertoires in COVID-19. Study-level information: There were acute and convalescent COVID-19 samples, and they came from the United States, Italy and Spain. Sources were T cells, B-cell-depleted T cells, or PBMCs; the material itself was cDNA or gDNA.

CDR1 is KGHSH, CDR2 LQKENI, per germline. CDR3 size: 15 residues. The trim removed 4 bases at V and 0 bases at J, leaving 3 bases unmatched. The receptor comes from a man over 45 with active COVID-19. Material: peripheral blood. V is TRBV18 and J is TRBJ1-5, with 7 positions matching TRBD1. The CDR3 loop is CASSLTGDSNQPQHF. DNA for the CDR3: TGTGCCAGCTCACTCACAGGGGATAGCAATCAGCCCCAGCATTTT.